Listed below are T cell receptor beta chains from one sample, sequenced in a study of T cell responses to AZD1222 COVID-19 vaccine. TCRdb's copy holds only in-frame clones and misses some; the assay was immunoSEQ multiplex PCR. The sample lists around 90,000 clones; about 86% were seen once. The material sequenced was peripheral blood, taken on day 0 of AZD1222 vaccination. Every receptor here comes from an adult in good health. Both conserved end residues are part of each CDR3.

>TRBV19
CASSPPVGGLNTEAFF
>TRBV18
CASSRDGHNTGELFF
>TRBV3-1/TRBV3-2
CASSQERDYQETQYF
>TRBV19
CASKSGIYNSPLHF
>TRBV7-8
CASSPMTNMAGYTF
>TRBV30
CAWSVDRGRGGAFF
>TRBV7-9
CASRTGGSGNTIYF
>TRBV9
CASSVVGSGTYNEQFF
>TRBV9
CASSSGRQMNTGELFF
>TRBV3-1/TRBV3-2
CASSQDSLSYEQYF
>TRBV4-3
CASSQVRGGIVQFF
>TRBV19
CASSISGTAISGANVLTF
>TRBV7-2
CASSLDGKGDTQYF
>TRBV27
CASSLGDPAGGYTF
>TRBV6-2/TRBV6-3
CASSYSGGYQPQHF
>TRBV5-1
CASSKTGGNYGYTF
>TRBV11-3
CASSDGVRRRGNTIYF
>TRBV18
CASTATGTVDSNQPQHF
>TRBV20-1
CSASPPRSSYEQYF
>TRBV2
CATLARGRLSGYTF
>TRBV10-3
CAIGGPGGKSSYEQYF
>TRBV18
CASSPSNRGSGNTIYF
>TRBV7-2
CASSSNRALGNEQFF
>TRBV6-6
CASSTDRNTEAFF
>TRBV12-5
CASGRDPGQGGYHKYSNQPQHF
>TRBV12-5
CASGLNSYYEQYF
>TRBV11-3
CASSLPGRPDTQYF
>TRBV19
CASSETGNTIYF
>TRBV18
CASSPGTNTGELFF
>TRBV7-9
CASSPGQATTETQYF
>TRBV4-2
CASSQVNKGGGQPYTEAFF
>TRBV30
CAWSAGLAGVSEQFF
>TRBV9
CASSVVSSGTDTQYF
>TRBV10-3
CAIKADFVTDTQYF
>TRBV4-1
CASSQGAGQALMEPQHF
>TRBV6-6
CASSYNSNYGYTF
>TRBV4-1
CASSQVTGKGDTQYF
>TRBV7-9
CASSPGGNTEAFF
>TRBV7-7
CASSLDRRADEQFF
>TRBV12-3/TRBV12-4
CASRTGRNSPLHF
>TRBV12-3/TRBV12-4
CASNPGQGYGYTF
>TRBV7-3
CASSLTGARETQYF
>TRBV27
CASSLTGGGTEAFF
>TRBV6-5
CASRGDSYYNSPLHF
>TRBV19
CASSVLQGYDQPQHF
>TRBV12-5
CASQKNTEAFF
>TRBV7-9
CASSLAGLVTDTQYF
>TRBV2
CASSVGRSNQPQHF
>TRBV19
CASSPDGNTEAFF
>TRBV9
CASSVEGALNTEAFF
>TRBV11-3
CASSLQQYYGYTF
>TRBV5-1
CASSQTGGGQPQHF
>TRBV6-5
CASSEGGPAPLHF
>TRBV5-4
CASSFGGLSSYNEQFF
>TRBV3-1/TRBV3-2
CASSRTGVRYGYTF
>TRBV6-1
CASSPQGIIGNTIYF
>TRBV25-1
CASSDGTANTGELFF
>TRBV6-1
CASSERMAFNQPQHF
>TRBV3-1/TRBV3-2
CASSQDLQPNSPLHF
>TRBV19
CASSVGQSWNQPQHF